This T cell receptor (beta chain) was observed in a study of shared clonotypes between healthy human individuals. The CDR3 consists of 17 residues. V lost 5 bases and J lost 5, with 25 bases in between. The germline CDR1 and CDR2 sequences are SGHDT and YYEEEE. Every immunoSEQ plate was one replicate of a subset's evenly spread DNA. Assay used: immunoSEQ multiplex PCR; TCRdb lists only in-frame clones, some missing. The repertoire consists of approximately 600,000 clones, with 95% occurring once and the leading ten covering over 0.1%. Naive CD8 isolation took CD45RO-negative cells positively selected for CCR7 and excluded terminally differentiated effector memory CD45RA+ cells.

The receptor's source is a woman in her twenties or thirties in good health. The J gene is TRBJ1-2, the V gene TRBV5-6; D uncertain. Sequences were obtained from naive CD8+ T cells sorted from blood. In nucleotides, the CDR3 is TGTGCCAGCAGTCCGCCGAGGTCGTTTTCCGGGTATTATGGCTACACCTTC. This encodes CASSPPRSFSGYYGYTF.